Sequencing of this TCR beta chain was carried out in a study of T cell responses to AZD1222 COVID-19 vaccine. About the research overall: Second-dose schedules of about 4 or about 12 weeks were combined. General study points: Among the donors, most were white British and more were female, and clonal diversity was possibly underestimated. Only 5 or 6 people who got AZD1222 tested seropositive at baseline.

With regard to this clone: The target antigen is unknown.

Measured with immunoSEQ multiplex PCR; TCRdb has only the in-frame clones, and not every one. Of more than 75,000 clones in the sample, approximately 90% were seen once. The CDR3 is 15 amino acids. Germline CDR1 is LGHNA and CDR2 is YSLEER. After removal of 2 bases from V and 8 bases from J, the junction contained 2 bases not matched to a gene. Sequenced here: peripheral blood, sampled on day 0 of AZD1222 vaccination. The clonotype originates from an adult in good health. This chain joins TRBV4-3 and TRBJ1-6; the match to TRBD1 covers 11 bases. CDR3 amino acids: CASSQSGQGDSPLHF. CDR3 sequence (DNA): TGCGCCAGCAGCCAATCGGGACAGGGGGATTCACCCCTCCACTTT.